A selection of T cell receptor beta chains follows, all from one sample in a study of T cell responses to AZD1222 COVID-19 vaccine. Only in-frame clones appear in the TCRdb table, and some are missing; sequencing was by immunoSEQ multiplex PCR. The sample consists of around 130,000 clones, around 84% of them appearing once. The sequenced sample was peripheral blood, obtained on day 0 of AZD1222 vaccination. The origin of the receptors is an adult in good health. Each CDR3 is given with its conserved first and last residue. Each record gives: V gene, clone size, J gene, D gene, CDR3 DNA, CDR3 protein. A D gene is named only where the DNA matches it firmly. Expanded clones are given a class, and other clones once, few, many or no size at all.

TRBV29-1	NA	TRBJ2-2	NA	TGCAGCGTTGATTCAGGGGCCGGGGAGCTGTTTTTT	CSVDSGAGELFF
TRBV7-2	NA	TRBJ2-3	NA	TGTGCCAGCAGCTTAGTTTCAGATACGCAGTATTTT	CASSLVSDTQYF
TRBV7-9	NA	TRBJ2-1	NA	TGTGCCAGCAGCTTAGGTGGCGGCCGAGGGGAGCAGTTCTTC	CASSLGGGRGEQFF
TRBV7-3	NA	TRBJ1-2	TRBD1	TGTGCCAGCAGCTACTCCGGGACAGGGGACTATGGCTACACCTTC	CASSYSGTGDYGYTF
TRBV6-5	NA	TRBJ2-7	TRBD1	TGTGCCAGCAGTTACGCGGGACAGGACGGCTACGAGCAGTACTTC	CASSYAGQDGYEQYF
TRBV19	NA	TRBJ1-1	NA	TGTGCCAGTAGTATGACCGTACAGAAGAGGGCTTTCTTT	CASSMTVQKRAFF
TRBV14	NA	TRBJ2-2	TRBD1	TGTGCCAGCAGCCAAGAAGGGGGCACAAACACCGGGGAGCTGTTTTTT	CASSQEGGTNTGELFF
TRBV19	NA	TRBJ2-3	NA	TGTGCCAGTACTGGAACAATTTCTAGCACAGATACGCAGTATTTT	CASTGTISSTDTQYF
TRBV12-3/TRBV12-4	NA	TRBJ1-2	NA	TGTGCCAGCAGCACAGATTACTATGGCTACACCTTC	CASSTDYYGYTF
TRBV6-5	NA	TRBJ2-7	NA	TGTGCCAGCAGTTACTCGTATTACGGGGGCACCTACGAGCAGTACTTC	CASSYSYYGGTYEQYF
TRBV3-1/TRBV3-2	NA	TRBJ2-7	NA	TGTGCCAGCAGCCAAGTAGGGGACTCCTACGAGCAGTACTTC	CASSQVGDSYEQYF
TRBV7-3	NA	TRBJ2-3	TRBD2	TGTGCCAGCAGCTTAGGGCCTAGCGGGACTTCAGCGGATACGCAGTATTTT	CASSLGPSGTSADTQYF
TRBV19	NA	TRBJ1-5	NA	TGTGCCAGTAGTATAGGGGGCTATAGCAATCAGCCCCAGCATTTT	CASSIGGYSNQPQHF
TRBV11-1	NA	TRBJ1-1	NA	TGTGCCAGCAGCTTAGTAGGGGCGATCACTGAAGCTTTCTTT	CASSLVGAITEAFF
TRBV7-9	NA	TRBJ2-1	TRBD2	TGTGCCAGCAGGGATGATCTAGCGGTGCTGGCCAATGAGCAGTTCTTC	CASRDDLAVLANEQFF
TRBV10-3	NA	TRBJ1-5	NA	TGTGCCACCCAGGGATCCAATCAGCCCCAGCATTTT	CATQGSNQPQHF
TRBV27	NA	TRBJ2-7	NA	TGTGCCAGCAGTTTAGAAACTAGCTCCTACGAGCAGTACTTC	CASSLETSSYEQYF
TRBV18	NA	TRBJ2-2	NA	TGTGCCAGCTCCATCGGGGCAGGAACCGGGGAGCTGTTTTTT	CASSIGAGTGELFF
TRBV28	once	TRBJ2-2	TRBD1	TGTGCCAGCAGTGGGGGACAGGGCCCCACCGGGGAGCTGTTTTTT	CASSGGQGPTGELFF
TRBV9	NA	TRBJ2-1	NA	TGTGCCAGCAGCGAGGCGGATGAGCAGTTCTTC	CASSEADEQFF
TRBV27	NA	TRBJ2-1	NA	TGTGCCAGCACCTTGGGTCTAGCGTCCAATGAGCAGTTCTTC	CASTLGLASNEQFF
TRBV12-3/TRBV12-4	NA	TRBJ1-2	TRBD1	TGTGCCAGCAGCGGGACAGACTATGGCTACACCTTC	CASSGTDYGYTF
TRBV2	NA	TRBJ2-1	NA	TGTGCCAGCAGCGAAGTGAAGACAGGACCGCAGTTCTTC	CASSEVKTGPQFF
TRBV2	NA	TRBJ2-1	TRBD2	TGTGCCAGCAGTGGGACTAGCGGGAGGAATGAGCAGTTCTTC	CASSGTSGRNEQFF